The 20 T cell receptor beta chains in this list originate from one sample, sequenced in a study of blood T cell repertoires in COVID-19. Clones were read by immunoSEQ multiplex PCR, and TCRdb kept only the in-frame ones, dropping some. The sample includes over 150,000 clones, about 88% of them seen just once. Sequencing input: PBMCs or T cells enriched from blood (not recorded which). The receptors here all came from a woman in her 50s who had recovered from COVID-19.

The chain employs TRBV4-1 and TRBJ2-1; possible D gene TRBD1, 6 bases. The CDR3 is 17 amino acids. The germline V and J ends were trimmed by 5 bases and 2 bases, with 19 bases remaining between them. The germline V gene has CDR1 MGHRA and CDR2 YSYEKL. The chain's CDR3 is CASSWGRARSAYNEQFF. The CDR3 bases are TGCGCCAGCAGCTGGGGGCGAGCTAGAAGCGCCTACAATGAGCAGTTCTTC.

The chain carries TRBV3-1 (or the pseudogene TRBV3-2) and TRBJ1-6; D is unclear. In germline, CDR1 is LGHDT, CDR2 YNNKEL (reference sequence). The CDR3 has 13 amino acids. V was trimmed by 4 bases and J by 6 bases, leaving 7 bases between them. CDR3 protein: CASSRETNSPLHF. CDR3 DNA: TGTGCCAGCAGCCGGGAGACTAATTCACCCCTCCACTTT.

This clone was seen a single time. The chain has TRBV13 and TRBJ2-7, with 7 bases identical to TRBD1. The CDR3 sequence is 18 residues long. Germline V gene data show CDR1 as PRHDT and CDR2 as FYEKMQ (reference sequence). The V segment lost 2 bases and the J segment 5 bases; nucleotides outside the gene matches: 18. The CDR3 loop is CASSLREWTGSNLDEQYF. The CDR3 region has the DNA TGTGCCAGCAGCTTAAGGGAATGGACAGGTTCTAATTTAGACGAGCAGTACTTC.

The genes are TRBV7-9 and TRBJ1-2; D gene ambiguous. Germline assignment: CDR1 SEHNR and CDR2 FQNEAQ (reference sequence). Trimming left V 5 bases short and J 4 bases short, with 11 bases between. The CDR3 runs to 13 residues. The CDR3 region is CASSPTEVYGYTF. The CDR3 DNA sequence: TGTGCCAGCAGCCCAACAGAAGTCTATGGCTACACCTTC. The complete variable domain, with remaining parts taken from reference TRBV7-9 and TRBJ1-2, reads DTGVSQNPRHKITKRGQNVTFRCDPISEHNRLYWYRQTLGQGPEFLTYFQNEAQLEKSRLLSDRFSAERPKGSFSTLEIQRTEQGDSAMYLCASSPTEVYGYTFGSGTRLTVV.

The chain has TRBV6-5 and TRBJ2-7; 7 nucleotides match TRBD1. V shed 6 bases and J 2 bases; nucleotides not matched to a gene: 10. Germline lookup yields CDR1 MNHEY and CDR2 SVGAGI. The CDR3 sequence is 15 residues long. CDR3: CASRFGTATTYEQYF. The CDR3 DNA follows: TGTGCCAGCAGATTCGGGACAGCTACTACCTACGAGCAGTACTTC.

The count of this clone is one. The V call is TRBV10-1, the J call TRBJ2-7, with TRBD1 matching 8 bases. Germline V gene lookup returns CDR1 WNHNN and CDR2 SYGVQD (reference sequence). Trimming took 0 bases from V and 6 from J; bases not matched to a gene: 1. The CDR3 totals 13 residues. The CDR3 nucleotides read TGCGCCAGCAGTGAGTCACAGGGGGTCGAGCAGTACTTC. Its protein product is CASSESQGVEQYF.

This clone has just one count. CDR3 sequence (DNA): TGTGCCAGCAGCCAAGATCTGCTTGCGGGAGCGTCCTACAATGAGCAGTTCTTC. This translates into CASSQDLLAGASYNEQFF. This chain uses TRBV4-2 with TRBJ2-1, with 7 bases matching TRBD2. The germline V gene has CDR1 LGHNA and CDR2 YNFKEQ. Trimming cost V 0 bases and J 1 base; bases outside gene matches: 9. This CDR3 spans 18 amino acids.

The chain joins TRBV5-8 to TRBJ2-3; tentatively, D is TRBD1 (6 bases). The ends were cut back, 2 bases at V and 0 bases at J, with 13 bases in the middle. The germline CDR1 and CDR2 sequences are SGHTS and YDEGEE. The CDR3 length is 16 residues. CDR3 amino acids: CASSLRGRGSTDTQYF. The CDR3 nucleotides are TGTGCCAGCAGCTTACGGGGCAGGGGAAGCACAGATACGCAGTATTTT.

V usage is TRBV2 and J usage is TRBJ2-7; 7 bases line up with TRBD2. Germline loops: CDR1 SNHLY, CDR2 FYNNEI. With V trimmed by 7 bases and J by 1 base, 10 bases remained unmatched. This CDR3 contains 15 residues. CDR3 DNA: TGTGCCAGCATGGACCCTAGCGGCGGGTCCTACGAGCAGTACTTC. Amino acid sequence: CASMDPSGGSYEQYF.

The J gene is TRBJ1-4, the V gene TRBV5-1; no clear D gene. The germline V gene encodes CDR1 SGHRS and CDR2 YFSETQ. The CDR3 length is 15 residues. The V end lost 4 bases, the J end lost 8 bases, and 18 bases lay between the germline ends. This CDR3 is CASSLTPTLSEKLFF. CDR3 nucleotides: TGCGCCAGCAGCCTCACACCGACTCTAAGCGAAAAACTGTTTTTT.

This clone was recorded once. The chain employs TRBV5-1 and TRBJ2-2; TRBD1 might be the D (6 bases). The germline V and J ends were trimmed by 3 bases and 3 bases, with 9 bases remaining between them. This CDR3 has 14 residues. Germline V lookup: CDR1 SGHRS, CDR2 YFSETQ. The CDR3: CASSSQGDTGELFF. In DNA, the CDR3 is TGCGCCAGCAGCTCACAGGGAGACACCGGGGAGCTGTTTTTT. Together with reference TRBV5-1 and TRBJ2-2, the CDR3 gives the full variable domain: KAGVTQTPRYLIKTRGQQVTLSCSPISGHRSVSWYQQTPGQGLQFLFEYFSETQRNKGNFPGRFSGRQFSNSRSEMNVSTLELGDSALYLCASSSQGDTGELFFGEGSRLTVL.

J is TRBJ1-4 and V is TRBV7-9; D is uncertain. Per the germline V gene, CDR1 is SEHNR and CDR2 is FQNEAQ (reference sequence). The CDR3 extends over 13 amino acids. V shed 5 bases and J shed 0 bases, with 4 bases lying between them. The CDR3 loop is CASSRATNEKLFF. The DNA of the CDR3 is TGTGCCAGCAGCCGCGCAACTAATGAAAAACTGTTTTTT.

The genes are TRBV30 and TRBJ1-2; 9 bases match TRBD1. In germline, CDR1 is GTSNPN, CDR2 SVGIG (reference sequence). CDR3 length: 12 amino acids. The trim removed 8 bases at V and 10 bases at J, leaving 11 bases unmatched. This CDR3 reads CAGTPRDRVYTF. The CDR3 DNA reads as TGTGCCGGGACCCCCCGGGACAGGGTCTACACCTTC.

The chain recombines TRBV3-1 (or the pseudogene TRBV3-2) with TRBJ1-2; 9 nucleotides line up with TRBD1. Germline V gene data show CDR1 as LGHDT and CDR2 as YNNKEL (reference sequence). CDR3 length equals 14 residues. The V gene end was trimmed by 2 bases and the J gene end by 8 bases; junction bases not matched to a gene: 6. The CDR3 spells CASSQRDRDFGYTF. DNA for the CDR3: TGTGCCAGCAGCCAAAGGGACAGGGATTTCGGCTACACCTTC.

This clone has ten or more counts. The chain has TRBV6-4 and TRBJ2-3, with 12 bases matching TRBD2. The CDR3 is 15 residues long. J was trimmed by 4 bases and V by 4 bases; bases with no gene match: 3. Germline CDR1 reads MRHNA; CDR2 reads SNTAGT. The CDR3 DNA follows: TGTGCCAGCAGTGCGACTAGCGGGAGAGCAGATACGCAGTATTTT. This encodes CASSATSGRADTQYF.

The CDR3 reads CASSGYRVNYGYTF. The CDR3 bases are TGTGCCAGCAGTGGATACAGGGTGAACTATGGCTACACCTTC. The chain has TRBV28 and TRBJ1-2; possible D gene TRBD1, 6 bases. The V end was cut by 5 bases, the J end by 2 bases, with 12 bases between. The CDR3 is 14 amino acids. Germline V gene sequence: CDR1 MDHEN, CDR2 SYDVKM.

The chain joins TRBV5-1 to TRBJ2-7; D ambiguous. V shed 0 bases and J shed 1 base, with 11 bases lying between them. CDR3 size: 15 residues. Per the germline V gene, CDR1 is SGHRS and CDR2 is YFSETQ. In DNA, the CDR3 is TGCGCCAGCAGCTTGGAATCGTCAGGATCCTACGAGCAGTACTTC. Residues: CASSLESSGSYEQYF.

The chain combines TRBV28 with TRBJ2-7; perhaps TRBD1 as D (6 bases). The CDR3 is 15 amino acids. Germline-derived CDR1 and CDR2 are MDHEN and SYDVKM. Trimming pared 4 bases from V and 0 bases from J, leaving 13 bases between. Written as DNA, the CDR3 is TGTGCCAGCAGTTACGGGACAACGAGCTCCTACGAGCAGTACTTC. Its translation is CASSYGTTSSYEQYF.

This chain's CDR3 is CAWTPRTRPYNYGYTF. In DNA, the CDR3 is TGTGCCTGGACCCCCCGAACACGCCCGTATAACTATGGCTACACCTTC. This chain connects TRBV30 to TRBJ1-2; D unresolved. CDR3 length: 16 amino acids. V was trimmed by 4 bases and J by 1 base, leaving 19 bases between them. Germline lookup yields CDR1 GTSNPN and CDR2 SVGIG (reference sequence).

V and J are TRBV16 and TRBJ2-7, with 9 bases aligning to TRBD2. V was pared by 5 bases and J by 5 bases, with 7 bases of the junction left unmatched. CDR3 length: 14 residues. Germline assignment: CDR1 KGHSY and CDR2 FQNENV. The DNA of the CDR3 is TGTGCCAGCAGCAATAGCGGGAGAGGGGACGAGCAGTACTTC. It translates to CASSNSGRGDEQYF. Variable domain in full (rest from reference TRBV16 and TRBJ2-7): GEEVAQTPKHLVRGEGQKAKLYCAPIKGHSYVFWYQQVLKNEFKFLISFQNENVFDETGMPKERFSAKCLPNSPCSLEIQATKLEDSAVYFCASSNSGRGDEQYFGPGTRLTVT.